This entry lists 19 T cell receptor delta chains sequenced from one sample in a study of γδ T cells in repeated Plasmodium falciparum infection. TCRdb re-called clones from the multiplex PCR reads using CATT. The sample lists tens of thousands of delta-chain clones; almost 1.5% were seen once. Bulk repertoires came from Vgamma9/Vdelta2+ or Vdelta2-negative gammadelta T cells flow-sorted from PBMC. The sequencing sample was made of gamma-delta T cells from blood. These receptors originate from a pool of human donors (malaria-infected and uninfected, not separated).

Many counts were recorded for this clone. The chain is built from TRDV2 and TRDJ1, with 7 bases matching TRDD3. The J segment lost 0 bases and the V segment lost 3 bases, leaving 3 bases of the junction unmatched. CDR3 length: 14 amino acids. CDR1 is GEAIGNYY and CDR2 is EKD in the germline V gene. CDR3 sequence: CACDELGDTDKLIF. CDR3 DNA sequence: TGTGCCTGTGACGAGCTGGGGGACACCGATAAACTCATCTTT.

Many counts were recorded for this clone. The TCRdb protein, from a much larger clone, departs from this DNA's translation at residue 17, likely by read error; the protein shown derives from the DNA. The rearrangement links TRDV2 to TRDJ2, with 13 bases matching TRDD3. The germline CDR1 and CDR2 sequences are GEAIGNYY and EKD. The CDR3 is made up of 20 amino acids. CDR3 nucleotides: TGTGCCTGTGACCCTGTATATCCCAGTACTGGGGGATACGGCACAGCACGACTCTTCTTT. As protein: CACDPVYPSTGGYGTARLFF.

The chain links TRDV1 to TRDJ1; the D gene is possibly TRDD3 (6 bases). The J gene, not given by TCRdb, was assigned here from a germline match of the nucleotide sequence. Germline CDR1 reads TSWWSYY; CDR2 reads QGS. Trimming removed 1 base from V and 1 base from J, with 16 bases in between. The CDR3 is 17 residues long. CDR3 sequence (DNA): TGTGCTCTTGGGGAACCGGGGGACTGGCCGGGCACCGATAAACTCATCTTT. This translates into CALGEPGDWPGTDKLIF.

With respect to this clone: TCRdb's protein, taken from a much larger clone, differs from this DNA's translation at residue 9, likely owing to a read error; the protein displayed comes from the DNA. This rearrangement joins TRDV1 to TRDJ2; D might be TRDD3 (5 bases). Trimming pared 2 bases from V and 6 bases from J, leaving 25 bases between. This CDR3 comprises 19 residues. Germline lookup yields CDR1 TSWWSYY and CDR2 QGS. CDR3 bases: TGTGCTCTTGGGGAAGTGGCTATCGTGACTGGCGTTGGGGCAGCACAACTCTTCTTT. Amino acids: CALGEVAIVTGVGAAQLFF.

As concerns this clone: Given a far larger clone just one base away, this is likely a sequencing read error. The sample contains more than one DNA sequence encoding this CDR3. The CDR3 spells CACDTLTGGSRGHTDKLIF. As DNA, the CDR3 is TGTGCCTGTGACACCCTGACTGGGGGATCCCGGGGTCACACCGATAAACTCATCTTT. The V gene is TRDV2, the J gene TRDJ1, with TRDD3 matching over 10 bases. No J segment appears in TCRdb, so it was assigned here by matching the sequence to germline. The V gene's germline CDR1 is GEAIGNYY and CDR2 EKD. This CDR3 has 19 residues. V was pared by 0 bases and J by 0 bases, with 12 bases of the junction left unmatched.

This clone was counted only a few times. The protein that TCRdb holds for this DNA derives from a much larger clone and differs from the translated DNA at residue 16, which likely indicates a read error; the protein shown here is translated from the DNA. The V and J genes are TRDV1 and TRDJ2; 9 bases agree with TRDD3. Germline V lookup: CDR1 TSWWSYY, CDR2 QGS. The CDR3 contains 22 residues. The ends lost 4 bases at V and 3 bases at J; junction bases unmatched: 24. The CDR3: CALGAHSSLLVVTGGVTAQLFF. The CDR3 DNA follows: TGTGCTCTTGGGGCCCATTCTTCCCTACTAGTAGTGACTGGGGGAGTGACAGCACAACTCTTCTTT.

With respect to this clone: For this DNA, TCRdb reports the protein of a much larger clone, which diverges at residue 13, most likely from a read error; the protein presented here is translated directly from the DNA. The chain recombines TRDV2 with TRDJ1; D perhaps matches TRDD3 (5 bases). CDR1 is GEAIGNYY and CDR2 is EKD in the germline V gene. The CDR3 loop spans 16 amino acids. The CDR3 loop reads CACETMGSRSSDELIF. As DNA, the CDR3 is TGTGCCTGTGAAACTATGGGGTCCCGGTCATCCGATGAACTCATCTTT.

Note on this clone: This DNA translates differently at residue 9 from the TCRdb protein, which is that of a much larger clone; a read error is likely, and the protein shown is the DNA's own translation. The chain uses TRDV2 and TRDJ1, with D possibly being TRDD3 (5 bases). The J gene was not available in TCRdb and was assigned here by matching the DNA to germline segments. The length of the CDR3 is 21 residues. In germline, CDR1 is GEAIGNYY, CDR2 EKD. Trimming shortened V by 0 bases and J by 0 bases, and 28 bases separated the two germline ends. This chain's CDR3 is CACDTVPVEDKGQEYTDKLIF. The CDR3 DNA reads TGTGCCTGTGACACCGTGCCGGTGGAGGATAAAGGGCAGGAGTACACCGATAAACTCATCTTT.

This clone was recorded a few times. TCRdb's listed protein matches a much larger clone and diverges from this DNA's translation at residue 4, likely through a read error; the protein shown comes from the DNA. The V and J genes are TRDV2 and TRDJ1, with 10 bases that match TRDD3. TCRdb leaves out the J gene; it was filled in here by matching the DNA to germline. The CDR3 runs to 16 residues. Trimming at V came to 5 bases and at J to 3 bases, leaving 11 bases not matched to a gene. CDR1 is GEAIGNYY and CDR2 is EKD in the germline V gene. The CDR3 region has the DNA TGTGCCTGTGTCGTCTGGGGGATAGGGTGGGCCGATAAACTCATCTTT. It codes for CACVVWGIGWADKLIF.

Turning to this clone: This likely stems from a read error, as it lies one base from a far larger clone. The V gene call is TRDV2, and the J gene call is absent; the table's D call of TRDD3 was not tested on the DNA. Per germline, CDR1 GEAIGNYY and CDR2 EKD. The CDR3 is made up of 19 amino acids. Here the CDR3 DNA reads TGTGCCTGTGACCTCCTACTGGGGCCCCAGATGGGGTACGACGATAAACTCATCTTC. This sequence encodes CACDLLLGPQMGYDDKLIF.

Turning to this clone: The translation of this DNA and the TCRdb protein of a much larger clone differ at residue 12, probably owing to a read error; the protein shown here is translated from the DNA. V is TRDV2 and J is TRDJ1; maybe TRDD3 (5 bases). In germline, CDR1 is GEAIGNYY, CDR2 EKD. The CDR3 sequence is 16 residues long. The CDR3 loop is CACDTDKGSDTGKLIF. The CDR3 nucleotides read TGTGCCTGTGATACCGACAAGGGGAGCGACACCGGTAAACTCATCTTT.

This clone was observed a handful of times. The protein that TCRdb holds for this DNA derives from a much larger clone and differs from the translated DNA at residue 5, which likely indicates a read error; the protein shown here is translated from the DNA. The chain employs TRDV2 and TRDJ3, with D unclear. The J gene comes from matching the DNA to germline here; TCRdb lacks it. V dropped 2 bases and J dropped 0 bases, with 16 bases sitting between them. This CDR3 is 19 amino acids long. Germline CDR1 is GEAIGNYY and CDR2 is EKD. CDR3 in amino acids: CACDMGGPLSSWDTRQMFF. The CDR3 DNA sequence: TGTGCCTGTGACATGGGTGGGCCCCTTAGCTCCTGGGACACCCGACAGATGTTTTTC.

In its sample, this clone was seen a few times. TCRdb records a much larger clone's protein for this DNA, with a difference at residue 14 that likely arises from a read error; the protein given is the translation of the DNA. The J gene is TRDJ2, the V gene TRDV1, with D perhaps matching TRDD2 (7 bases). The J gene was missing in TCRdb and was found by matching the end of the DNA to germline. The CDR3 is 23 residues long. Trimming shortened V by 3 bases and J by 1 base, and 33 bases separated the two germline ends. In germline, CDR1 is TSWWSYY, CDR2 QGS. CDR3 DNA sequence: TGTGCTCTTGGGGATCTAAGTCTTCCTAGCCAGACTGGGAGATGTAATTTGACAGCACAACTCTTCTTT. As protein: CALGDLSLPSQTGRCNLTAQLFF.

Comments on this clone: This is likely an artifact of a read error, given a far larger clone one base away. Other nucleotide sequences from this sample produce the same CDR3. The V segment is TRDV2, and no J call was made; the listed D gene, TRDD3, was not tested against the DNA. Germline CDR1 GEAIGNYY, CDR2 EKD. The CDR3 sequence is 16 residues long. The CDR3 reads CACDGLLGDHTDKLIF. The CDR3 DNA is TGTGCCTGTGACGGTTTACTGGGGGATCACACCGATAAGCTCATCTTT.

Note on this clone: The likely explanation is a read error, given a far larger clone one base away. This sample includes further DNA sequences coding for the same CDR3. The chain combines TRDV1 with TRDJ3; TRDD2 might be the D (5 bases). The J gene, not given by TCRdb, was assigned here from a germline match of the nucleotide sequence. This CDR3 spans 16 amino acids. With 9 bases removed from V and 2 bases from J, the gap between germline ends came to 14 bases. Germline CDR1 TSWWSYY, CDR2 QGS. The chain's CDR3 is CALNLRHTWDTRQMFF. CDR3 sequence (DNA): TGTGCTCTAAACCTACGGCATACCTGGGACACCCGACAGATGTTTTTC.

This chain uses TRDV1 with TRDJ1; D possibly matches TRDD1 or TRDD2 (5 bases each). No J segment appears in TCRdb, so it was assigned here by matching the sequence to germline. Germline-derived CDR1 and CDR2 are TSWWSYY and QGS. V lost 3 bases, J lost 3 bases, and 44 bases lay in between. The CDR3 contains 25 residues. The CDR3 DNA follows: TGTGCTCTTGGGGACCTTCTAGTGAAATCTACGCATTTACGACTTTGGACGCATCGTCCCGATAAACTCATCTTT. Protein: CALGDLLVKSTHLRLWTHRPDKLIF.

CDR3 DNA: TGTGCTCTTGGGGAAGGTTCGGTCTGGGGGACGTTCGGGGCCGATAAACTCATCTTT. Residues: CALGEGSVWGTFGADKLIF. V and J are TRDV1 and TRDJ1, with TRDD3 matching over 8 bases. No J segment appears in TCRdb, so it was assigned here by matching the sequence to germline. The CDR3 covers 19 residues. The V and J ends lost 2 bases and 3 bases, in that order; junction bases with no gene match: 17. Germline CDR1 and CDR2: TSWWSYY and QGS.

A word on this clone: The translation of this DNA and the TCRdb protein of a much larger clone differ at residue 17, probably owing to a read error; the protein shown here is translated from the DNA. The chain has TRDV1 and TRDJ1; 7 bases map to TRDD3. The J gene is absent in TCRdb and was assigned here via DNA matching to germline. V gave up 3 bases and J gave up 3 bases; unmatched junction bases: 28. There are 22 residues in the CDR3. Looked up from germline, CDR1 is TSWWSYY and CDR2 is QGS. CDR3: CALGDPRLLSGGSSMYADKLIF. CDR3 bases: TGTGCTCTTGGGGATCCAAGGTTGCTCTCCGGGGGATCCTCAATGTACGCCGATAAACTCATCTTT.

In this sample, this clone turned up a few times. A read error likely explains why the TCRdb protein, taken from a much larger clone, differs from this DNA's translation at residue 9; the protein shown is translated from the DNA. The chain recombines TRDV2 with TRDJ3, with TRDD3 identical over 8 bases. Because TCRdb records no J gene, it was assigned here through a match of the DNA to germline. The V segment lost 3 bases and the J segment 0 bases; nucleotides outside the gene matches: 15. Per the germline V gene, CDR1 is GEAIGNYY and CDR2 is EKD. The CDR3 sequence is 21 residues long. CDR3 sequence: CACDLVGDHSSGSWDTRQMFF. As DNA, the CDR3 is TGTGCCTGTGACCTTGTGGGGGATCACTCATCAGGCTCCTGGGACACCCGACAGATGTTTTTC.